This passage covers 28 T cell receptor beta chains from one sample sequenced in a study of post-analysis software for immune sequencing data. Their antigens are not known. Study-level results: The study found TRBV5-6, TRBV5-1 and TRBV20-1 among about 5 TRBV segments more frequent in patients than controls.

TCR beta cDNA libraries had unique molecular identifiers. A single record per CDR3 protein comes from TCRdb applying MiXCR to the PCR reads. The table shows hundreds of thousands of distinct CDR3 sequences, with approximately 37% occurring only once. The sample consisted of blood. All receptors derive from a girl aged 2 to 9 with multiple sclerosis.

This chain links TRBV5-6 with TRBJ2-3; D gene uncertain. V shed 1 base and J shed 0 bases, with 21 bases lying between them. CDR1 and CDR2 (germline): SGHDT, YYEEEE. CDR3 length equals 19 residues. As DNA, the CDR3 is TGTGCCAGCAGCTTGTTGCTTGAACTCCGACTCGTAAGCACAGATACGCAGTATTTT. Residues: CASSLLLELRLVSTDTQYF.

The CDR3: CASSLSGGTETQFF. The CDR3 DNA sequence: TGTGCCAGCAGTTTATCAGGGGGCACGGAGACCCAGTTCTTC. The chain has TRBV28 and TRBJ2-1, with TRBD1 identical over 8 bases. Trimming took 1 base from V and 13 from J; bases not matched to a gene: 9. The CDR3 runs to 14 residues. Per the germline V gene, CDR1 is MDHEN and CDR2 is SYDVKM.

This clonotype showed up just a few times. The J gene is TRBJ1-5, the V gene TRBV12-3 or TRBV12-4; D is unclear. The CDR3 has 14 residues. Trimming left V 2 bases short and J 1 base short, with 6 bases between. The chain's CDR3 is CASSLMGSNQPQHF. The CDR3 DNA follows: TGTGCCAGCAGTTTAATGGGGAGCAATCAGCCCCAGCATTTT.

This clonotype was found a few times. The chain links TRBV5-1 to TRBJ1-1; maybe TRBD1 (6 bases). Germline assignment: CDR1 SGHRS and CDR2 YFSETQ. The CDR3 spans 13 residues. Trimming took 4 bases from V and 7 from J, leaving 14 bases between them. CDR3 coding DNA: TGCGCCAGCAGCCTCAGAGGGGGGTTTGAAGCTTTCTTT. It codes for CASSLRGGFEAFF.

A few counts support this clonotype. The chain joins TRBV4-3 to TRBJ2-1, with TRBD2 identical over 8 bases. The ends lost 4 bases at V and 7 bases at J; junction bases unmatched: 18. This CDR3 contains 18 residues. Germline V CDR1 and CDR2: LGHNA, YSLEER. The CDR3, as DNA: TGCGCCAGCAGCCCGTTTAGCGGGACCAGCATAAAGTTTAATGAGCAGTTCTTC. Protein: CASSPFSGTSIKFNEQFF.

This clonotype appeared a few times. The chain joins TRBV5-1 to TRBJ2-1; D not resolved. V lost 0 bases, J lost 3 bases, and 7 bases lay in between. The CDR3 runs to 14 residues. Germline CDR1 SGHRS, CDR2 YFSETQ. CDR3 loop: CASSLEPIYNEQFF. CDR3 in DNA: TGCGCCAGCAGCTTGGAACCGATCTACAATGAGCAGTTCTTC.

This clonotype showed up just a few times. The J gene is TRBJ2-3, the V gene TRBV7-2; a possible D gene is TRBD2 (6 bases). In germline, CDR1 is SGHTA, CDR2 FQGNSA. V lost 3 bases, J lost 0 bases, and 13 bases lay in between. This CDR3 region has 16 residues. The CDR3 spells CASSFRGTTSTDTQYF. CDR3 coding DNA: TGTGCCAGCAGCTTCCGGGGGACGACTAGCACAGATACGCAGTATTTT.

The genes are TRBV9 and TRBJ2-2, with D perhaps given as TRBD1 or TRBD2 (5 bases each). The germline V gene has CDR1 SGDLS and CDR2 YYNGEE. CDR3 length: 17 amino acids. V was pared by 4 bases and J by 4 bases, with 20 bases between. The CDR3 DNA is TGTGCCAGCAGCATAACCGGGACGGAATATGGCACCGGGGAGCTGTTTTTT. Translation gives CASSITGTEYGTGELFF.

This chain uses TRBV4-2 with TRBJ2-1; TRBD1 matches at 7 bases. Trimming at V came to 0 bases and at J to 0 bases, leaving 5 bases not matched to a gene. Germline-derived CDR1 and CDR2 are LGHNA and YNFKEQ. The CDR3 loop spans 17 amino acids. Written as DNA, the CDR3 is TGTGCCAGCAGCCAAGATTTACAGGGGTTCTCCTACAATGAGCAGTTCTTC. Its translation is CASSQDLQGFSYNEQFF.

In this sample, this clonotype turned up a few times. At one end the junction does not follow the germline gene, possibly because of a read error. V gene TRBV29-1 combines with J gene TRBJ2-5, with unresolved D. The germline gives CDR1 SQVTM, CDR2 ANQGSEA. The CDR3 loop spans 13 amino acids. The CDR3 region is CSVEVLAVETQYF. As DNA, the CDR3 is TGCAGTGTTGAAGTTTTAGCAGTTGAGACCCAGTACTTC.

This clonotype was detected a few times. The rearrangement links TRBV28 to TRBJ2-6; D is unresolved. V was shortened by 1 base and J by 0 bases, with 7 bases between the two germline ends. Looked up from germline, CDR1 is MDHEN and CDR2 is SYDVKM. The CDR3 has 16 residues. CDR3: CASSLLRNSGANVLTF. In DNA, the CDR3 is TGTGCCAGCAGTTTATTAAGAAACTCTGGGGCCAACGTCCTGACTTTC.

This chain joins TRBV28 and TRBJ1-1; D uncertain. The germline V gene has CDR1 MDHEN and CDR2 SYDVKM. V lost 6 bases, J lost 6 bases, and 14 bases lay in between. The CDR3 extends over 13 amino acids. CDR3 sequence reads: CASRSVSFSEAFF. CDR3 nucleotide sequence: TGTGCCAGCAGGTCCGTTAGTTTCTCTGAAGCTTTCTTT.

This clonotype appeared a few times. The chain employs TRBV12-3 or TRBV12-4 and TRBJ1-1; D gene ambiguous. V lost 4 bases and J 0 bases, leaving 9 bases between the germline ends. The CDR3 is 14 residues long. This CDR3 is CASSSLPMNTEAFF. The DNA for the CDR3 is TGTGCCAGCAGTTCCCTCCCAATGAACACTGAAGCTTTCTTT.

This clonotype was seen a few times. Sequence at one end of the junction differs from germline and may be a read error. The chain employs TRBV5-1 and TRBJ2-5; 9 bases are a match to TRBD1. The CDR3 sequence is 14 residues long. Germline values: CDR1 SGHRS, CDR2 YFSETQ. The DNA for the CDR3 is TGCGCCAGCAGCAGGACAGGGGTCCAAGAGACCCGGTACTTC. Translation gives CASSRTGVQETRYF.

V is TRBV28 and J is TRBJ2-1, with no clear D. Germline lookup yields CDR1 MDHEN and CDR2 SYDVKM. V lost 5 bases, J lost 5 bases, and 16 bases lay in between. There are 15 residues in the CDR3. CDR3 sequence reads: CASSGWKGGNNEQFF. For the CDR3, the DNA is TGTGCCAGCAGTGGGTGGAAAGGCGGTAACAATGAGCAGTTCTTC.

This clonotype was observed at least ten times. The rearrangement uses TRBV6-5 and TRBJ2-7; 9 bases map to TRBD1. This CDR3 spans 15 amino acids. Trimming at V came to 6 bases and at J to 3 bases, leaving 9 bases not matched to a gene. Germline V CDR1 and CDR2: MNHEY, SVGAGI. DNA for the CDR3: TGTGCCAGCAGCCGACCCGGGACAGGGCACTACGAGCAGTACTTC. Residues: CASSRPGTGHYEQYF.

The CDR3 is CASSFDRINEKLFF. Here the CDR3 DNA reads TGCGCCAGCAGCTTTGACAGGATCAATGAAAAACTGTTTTTT. The chain is built from TRBV5-1 and TRBJ1-4, with a tentative D call TRBD1 (6 bases). CDR1 is SGHRS and CDR2 is YFSETQ in the germline V gene. The CDR3 contains 14 residues. V lost 2 bases and J 5 bases, leaving 10 bases between the germline ends. The full variable domain, with the rest looked up from reference TRBV5-1 and TRBJ1-4, is KAGVTQTPRYLIKTRGQQVTLSCSPISGHRSVSWYQQTPGQGLQFLFEYFSETQRNKGNFPGRFSGRQFSNSRSEMNVSTLELGDSALYLCASSFDRINEKLFFGSGTQLSVL.

The chain joins TRBV7-6 to TRBJ2-1, with 12 bases matching TRBD2. Germline V lookup: CDR1 SGHVS, CDR2 FNYEAQ. The CDR3 runs 18 residues. V dropped 2 bases and J dropped 6; count of bases not matched to a gene: 11. The CDR3 DNA reads TGTGCCAGCAGCTTACTCCGAGCTAGCGGGGGGGCAGTCAATGAGCAGTTCTTC. Protein product: CASSLLRASGGAVNEQFF.

The chain employs TRBV5-1 and TRBJ2-7; D unresolved. The CDR3 spans 14 residues. CDR1 and CDR2 from the germline V gene are SGHRS and YFSETQ. V was shortened by 1 base and J by 3 bases, with 11 bases between the two germline ends. The CDR3 DNA follows: TGCGCCAGCAGCTTGCGCAGTTTGGGCTACGAGCAGTACTTC. It encodes CASSLRSLGYEQYF. Variable domain in full (rest from reference TRBV5-1 and TRBJ2-7): KAGVTQTPRYLIKTRGQQVTLSCSPISGHRSVSWYQQTPGQGLQFLFEYFSETQRNKGNFPGRFSGRQFSNSRSEMNVSTLELGDSALYLCASSLRSLGYEQYFGPGTRLTVT.

This clonotype was detected a few times. A read error may account for a junction end that differs from germline. J is TRBJ1-2 and V is TRBV29-1, with TRBD1 matching over 7 bases. CDR3 size: 14 residues. Germline assignment: CDR1 SQVTM and CDR2 ANQGSEA. The CDR3 sequence: CSVEGQPPNYGYTF. The DNA of the CDR3 is TGCAGTGTTGAGGGACAGCCCCCTAACTATGGCTACACCTTC.

The rearrangement links TRBV5-1 to TRBJ2-7; 9 bases match TRBD1. V lost 1 base and J lost 4; bases outside the gene matches: 9. CDR1 SGHRS and CDR2 YFSETQ come from the germline V gene. This CDR3 contains 16 residues. The CDR3 DNA is TGCGCCAGCAGCTTGACGAGCCGACAGGGGGTTTACGAGCAGTACTTC. It specifies CASSLTSRQGVYEQYF.

The chain couples TRBV7-3 to TRBJ2-1; 7 bases agree with TRBD2. CDR3 size: 16 residues. The J segment lost 5 bases and the V segment lost 2 bases, leaving 9 bases of the junction unmatched. From germline, CDR1 is SGHTA and CDR2 FQGTGA. Here the CDR3 reads CASSLGYGRPDNEQFF. The DNA of the CDR3 is TGTGCCAGCAGCTTAGGGTACGGGAGGCCGGACAATGAGCAGTTCTTC.

This clonotype was seen more than once but under ten times. The V gene is TRBV5-1, the J gene TRBJ2-6; tentatively, D is TRBD2 (7 bases). Per germline, CDR1 SGHRS and CDR2 YFSETQ. The CDR3 contains 15 residues. Trimming cost V 3 bases and J 11 bases, with 18 bases left between them. The CDR3 DNA follows: TGCGCCAGCAGCTGGAACCGGGGGGCCCCGGACGTCCTGACTTTC. Translating gives CASSWNRGAPDVLTF.

This clonotype has only a few counts. The gene calls are TRBV27 and TRBJ1-6, with D possibly being TRBD1 (5 bases). V shed 5 bases and J shed 8 bases, with 13 bases lying between them. CDR3 size: 14 residues. CDR1 is MNHEY and CDR2 is SMNVEV in the germline V gene (reference sequence). CDR3 residues: CASSRDVRDSPLHF. CDR3 nucleotide sequence: TGTGCCAGCAGTCGGGACGTACGGGATTCACCCCTCCACTTT.

This chain links TRBV5-1 with TRBJ2-5; 9 bases line up with TRBD2. The V gene's germline CDR1 is SGHRS and CDR2 YFSETQ. The CDR3 loop spans 15 amino acids. Trimming removed 2 bases from V and 6 bases from J; junction bases left unmatched: 8. The CDR3: CASSFISSGSQTQYF. CDR3 coding DNA: TGCGCCAGCAGCTTTATTAGTAGCGGGAGTCAGACCCAGTACTTC.

This clonotype has only a few counts. The chain recombines TRBV3-1 with TRBJ1-6; unclear D gene. V was clipped by 1 base and J by 4 bases, with 8 bases between them. CDR3 length: 15 residues. CDR1 and CDR2 (germline): LGHDT, YNNKEL (reference sequence). The CDR3 DNA reads TGTGCCAGCAGCCAAGCCGGAGGATATAATTCACCCCTCCACTTT. This translates into CASSQAGGYNSPLHF.

The J gene is TRBJ2-7, the V gene TRBV21-1; the DNA was not compared with TRBD2, the D call given in the table. TRBV21-1 is tagged as a pseudogene. The CDR3 length is 13 residues. In DNA form, the CDR3 reads TGTGCCAGGGGGAGGGGGACTAACTACGAGCAGTACTTC. Residues: CARGRGTNYEQYF.

V is TRBV6-5 and J is TRBJ2-7; TRBD2 matches at 7 bases. The DNA end favors TRBJ2-5, so the J call may be wrong. The germline CDR1 and CDR2 sequences are MNHEY and SVGAGI. The CDR3 covers 14 residues. The CDR3 reads CASRSGIGLETQYF. The CDR3 nucleotides are TGTGCCAGCAGAAGCGGGATTGGATTGGAGACCCAGTACTTC.